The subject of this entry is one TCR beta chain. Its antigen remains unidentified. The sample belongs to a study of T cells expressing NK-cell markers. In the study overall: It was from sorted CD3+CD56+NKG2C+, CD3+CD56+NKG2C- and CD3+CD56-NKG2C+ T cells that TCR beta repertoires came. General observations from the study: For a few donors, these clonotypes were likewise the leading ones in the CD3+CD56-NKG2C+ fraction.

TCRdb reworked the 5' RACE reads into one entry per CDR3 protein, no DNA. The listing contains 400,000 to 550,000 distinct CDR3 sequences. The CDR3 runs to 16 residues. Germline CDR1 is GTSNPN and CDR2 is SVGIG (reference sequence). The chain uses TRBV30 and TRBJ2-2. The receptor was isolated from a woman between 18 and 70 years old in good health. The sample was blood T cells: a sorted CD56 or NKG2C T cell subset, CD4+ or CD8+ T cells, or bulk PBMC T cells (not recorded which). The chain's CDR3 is CAWRLALSLQDGELFF.